The rows below give T cell receptor beta chains drawn from one sample of a study of cytomegalovirus exposure and HLA in healthy donors. Assay: immunoSEQ multiplex PCR; the TCRdb copy retains only in-frame clones and omits some. Among 150,000 to 200,000 clones, around 81% were seen once, and the ten largest hold about 2%. Sequenced: PBMCs. Every receptor here comes from a woman aged 30 to 39 in good health and CMV-seronegative. Both conserved end residues are part of each CDR3. A D gene is named only where the DNA matches it firmly. Where a row states a size, it is once, few, many or the class of an expanded clone; other rows omit it.

D gene	J gene	V gene	clone size	CDR3 protein	CDR3 DNA
-	TRBJ1-1	TRBV7-9	-	CASSFSTGITEAFF	TGTGCCAGCAGCTTCTCCACAGGGATCACTGAAGCTTTCTTT
-	TRBJ2-5	TRBV7-2	few	CASSLAGRRETQYF	TGTGCCAGCAGCTTAGCGGGCAGGAGGGAGACCCAGTACTTC
-	TRBJ2-2	TRBV6-1	-	CASSDWLGDTNTGELFF	TGTGCCAGCAGTGACTGGTTAGGGGACACCAACACCGGGGAGCTGTTTTTT
-	TRBJ1-3	TRBV5-4	few	CASSLAQAGNTIYF	TGTGCCAGCAGCTTGGCACAGGCTGGAAACACCATATATTTT
-	TRBJ1-2	TRBV4-3	-	CASSPRQDNYGYTF	TGCGCCAGCAGCCCCCGACAGGACAACTATGGCTACACCTTC
TRBD1	TRBJ2-2	TRBV2	-	CASNRGLKSGELFF	TGTGCCAGCAACAGGGGGCTTAAGTCCGGGGAGCTGTTTTTT
TRBD2	TRBJ2-3	TRBV4-1	-	CASSQKLAGLTPSTDTQYF	TGCGCCAGCAGCCAAAAACTAGCGGGCCTAACTCCTAGCACAGATACGCAGTATTTT
TRBD1	TRBJ1-6	TRBV7-9	-	CASSPGTAYNFSPSPLHF	TGTGCCAGCAGCCCCGGGACAGCCTATAACTTTTCCCCTTCACCCCTCCACTTT
-	TRBJ1-5	TRBV2	-	CASSPQGTENQPQHF	TGTGCCAGCAGCCCACAGGGAACGGAGAATCAGCCCCAGCATTTT
-	TRBJ1-4	TRBV28	-	CASSLEGKLFF	TGTGCCAGCAGTTTGGAGGGAAAACTGTTTTTT
TRBD1	TRBJ2-7	TRBV6-6	-	CASSRQGLDYEQYF	TGTGCCAGCAGCCGACAGGGCCTGGACTACGAGCAGTACTTC
TRBD1	TRBJ1-2	TRBV28	-	CASSYPGQIYGYTF	TGTGCCAGCAGTTACCCGGGACAGATCTATGGCTACACCTTC
TRBD2	TRBJ2-1	TRBV19	-	CASSITAGGPYEQFF	TGTGCCAGTAGTATTACAGCGGGAGGGCCTTATGAGCAGTTCTTC
TRBD1	TRBJ2-2	TRBV28	-	CASSFTDRAGELFF	TGTGCCAGCAGTTTCACGGACAGGGCCGGGGAGCTGTTTTTT
-	TRBJ1-5	TRBV18	-	CASSPPGNGGQPQHF	TGTGCCAGCTCACCACCAGGCAACGGAGGTCAGCCCCAGCATTTT
-	TRBJ2-7	TRBV6-6	-	CASSYSDRTYEQYF	TGTGCCAGCAGTTACTCTGACAGGACCTACGAGCAGTACTTC
TRBD1	TRBJ2-2	TRBV28	-	CASSLSVEGALPGELFF	TGTGCCAGCAGTTTATCTGTCGAGGGGGCGCTCCCCGGGGAGCTGTTTTTT
-	TRBJ2-2	TRBV18	once	CASSPVVGQVNTGELFF	TGTGCCAGCTCACCCGTCGTGGGGCAGGTTAACACCGGGGAGCTGTTTTTT
TRBD2	TRBJ2-5	TRBV6-5	once	CASRTGLAETQYF	TGTGCCAGCAGGACTGGACTAGCGGAGACCCAGTACTTC
TRBD2	TRBJ2-3	TRBV4-2	-	CASSQDRPRWVAGSTDTQYF	TGTGCCAGCAGCCAAGACCGCCCCCGTTGGGTAGCGGGGAGCACAGATACGCAGTATTTT
-	TRBJ2-5	TRBV5-4	-	CASSPGTLQETQYF	TGTGCCAGCAGCCCCGGGACTTTACAAGAGACCCAGTACTTC
-	TRBJ2-7	TRBV7-8	-	CASSLAGGLKYEQYF	TGTGCCAGCAGCTTAGCTGGGGGGTTAAAATACGAGCAGTACTTC
-	TRBJ2-2	TRBV6-6	few	CASKAGTNTGELFF	TGTGCCAGCAAGGCAGGGACGAACACCGGGGAGCTGTTTTTT
TRBD1	TRBJ2-7	TRBV19	-	CASSFSGQGQYF	TGTGCCAGTAGTTTCTCCGGACAGGGGCAGTACTTC
TRBD1	TRBJ1-5	TRBV4-3	-	CAGSQDTGGDQPQHF	TGCGCCGGCAGCCAGGATACAGGGGGAGATCAGCCCCAGCATTTT
-	TRBJ1-1	TRBV27	-	CASSLSGRVEAFF	TGTGCCAGCAGTTTATCAGGGAGAGTTGAAGCTTTCTTT
-	TRBJ2-3	TRBV2	-	CASSRGQTYTDTQYF	TGTGCCAGCAGCAGAGGACAGACCTACACAGATACGCAGTATTTT
-	TRBJ2-2	TRBV7-9	few	CSSSLGQPGELFF	TGTTCCAGCAGCTTAGGACAGCCGGGGGAGCTGTTTTTT
-	TRBJ2-7	TRBV18	few	CASSPVRAGTYEQYF	TGTGCCAGCTCACCCGTCAGGGCAGGCACCTACGAGCAGTACTTC
TRBD2	TRBJ2-7	TRBV30	-	CASAPAKTSGIWEQYF	TGTGCTTCCGCACCCGCAAAGACTAGCGGCATATGGGAGCAGTACTTC
-	TRBJ1-2	TRBV28	-	CASSSIPDITPAGYTF	TGTGCCAGCAGTTCAATTCCGGACATCACTCCTGCTGGCTACACCTTC
-	TRBJ1-1	TRBV21-1	-	CASSADRWEMNTEAFF	TGTGCCAGCAGCGCTGACAGGTGGGAAATGAACACTGAAGCTTTCTTT
-	TRBJ2-1	TRBV9	-	CASSVERESYNEQFF	TGTGCCAGCAGCGTCGAGAGGGAATCCTACAATGAGCAGTTCTTC
TRBD1	TRBJ1-1	TRBV14	-	CASSLPGQGLNTEAFF	TGTGCCAGCAGCCTGCCGGGACAGGGTTTGAACACTGAAGCTTTCTTT
TRBD1	TRBJ2-1	TRBV7-9	once	CSSSPRTGFRNEQFF	TGTTCCAGCAGCCCTAGGACAGGGTTCCGCAATGAGCAGTTCTTC
TRBD1	TRBJ2-1	TRBV25-1	many	CASSVPDRGGSEQFF	TGTGCCAGCAGTGTACCGGACAGGGGAGGCAGTGAGCAGTTCTTC
TRBD1	TRBJ2-7	TRBV4-3	few	CASSQVGGSAYEQYF	TGCGCCAGCAGCCAAGTAGGGGGCAGCGCCTACGAGCAGTACTTC